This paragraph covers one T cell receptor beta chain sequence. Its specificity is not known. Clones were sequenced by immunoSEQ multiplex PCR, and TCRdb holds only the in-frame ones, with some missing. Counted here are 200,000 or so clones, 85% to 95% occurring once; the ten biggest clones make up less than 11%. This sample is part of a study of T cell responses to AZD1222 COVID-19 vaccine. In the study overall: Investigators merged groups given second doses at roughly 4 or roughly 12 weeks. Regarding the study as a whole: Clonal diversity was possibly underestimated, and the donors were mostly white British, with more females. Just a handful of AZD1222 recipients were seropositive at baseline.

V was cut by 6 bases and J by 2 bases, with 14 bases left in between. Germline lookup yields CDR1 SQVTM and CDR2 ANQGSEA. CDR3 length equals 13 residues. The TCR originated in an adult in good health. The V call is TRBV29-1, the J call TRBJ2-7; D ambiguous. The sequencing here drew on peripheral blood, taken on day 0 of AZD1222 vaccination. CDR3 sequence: CSVILGITYEQYF. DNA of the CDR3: TGCAGCGTCATTCTAGGGATCACCTACGAGCAGTACTTC.